The clone carrying this T cell receptor (beta chain) was counted between two and nine times. Per the original data handling: From reference gene primer amplification, estimates of nucleated cell counts were derived. TCRdb's copy holds only in-frame clones and misses some; the assay was immunoSEQ multiplex PCR. V, J and clone size are taken as reported in that table, and D and trimming were inferred from the DNA itself. The sample yields some 37,000 clones, around 86% seen once. This specimen belongs to a study of blood T cell repertoires in COVID-19. Study at large: The United States, Italy and Spain provided the acute and convalescent COVID-19 samples. T cells, B-cell-depleted T cells, or PBMCs provided the cDNA or gDNA that served as material.

Per the germline V gene, CDR1 is MGHDK and CDR2 is SYGVNS. The V gene end was trimmed by 6 bases and the J gene end by 3 bases; junction bases not matched to a gene: 7. This CDR3 spans 17 amino acids. The receptor was isolated from a man aged 45-60 years in a cohort sampled during active COVID-19. The source material was peripheral blood. The chain recombines TRBV25-1 with TRBJ2-3, with 15 bases identical to TRBD2. The CDR3 DNA reads TGTGCCAGCAGGAAAGGACTAGCGGGAGGGTCAACAGATACGCAGTATTTT. This encodes CASRKGLAGGSTDTQYF.